A single sample gave rise to the 14 T cell receptor beta chains below, sequenced in a study of blood T cell repertoires in COVID-19. Profiling relied on immunoSEQ multiplex PCR, and the TCRdb table lists in-frame clones only, not all of them. The data hold over 25,000 clones, with around 91% observed a single time. What was sequenced was peripheral blood. These receptors were obtained from a man aged 60-69 years with acute or convalescent COVID-19.

The chain employs TRBV6-4 and TRBJ1-3; no clear D gene. Germline V lookup: CDR1 MRHNA, CDR2 SNTAGT. V lost 2 bases and J 2 bases, leaving 10 bases between the germline ends. The CDR3 covers 15 residues. The CDR3 spells CASSDGLGPGNTIYF. The CDR3 region has the DNA TGTGCCAGCAGTGACGGTCTGGGCCCTGGAAACACCATATATTTT.

Turning to this clone: Sequence at one end of the junction differs from germline and may be a read error. The rearrangement joins TRBV7-7 to TRBJ2-3; TRBD2 agrees at 7 bases. This CDR3 contains 14 residues. Germline V lookup: CDR1 SSHAT, CDR2 FNYEAQ (reference sequence). This CDR3 is CASSSRLAADTQYF. CDR3 coding DNA: TGTGCTAGCAGCTCGCGGCTAGCGGCAGATACGCAGTATTTT.

The gene calls are TRBV10-2 and TRBJ1-2; perhaps TRBD1 as D (6 bases). The CDR3 runs to 14 residues. The germline V gene encodes CDR1 WSHSY and CDR2 SAAADI. Between the trimmed V and J ends, which lost 5 bases and 4 bases, there was a span of 14 bases. In nucleotides, the CDR3 is TGCGCCAGCAGTACAGGGTCCCCAACCTATGGCTACACCTTC. Translated: CASSTGSPTYGYTF.

This clone came up once. The rearrangement links TRBV6-5 to TRBJ1-5; D might be TRBD1 (6 bases). The ends were cut back, 8 bases at V and 1 base at J, with 15 bases in the middle. This CDR3 region has 15 residues. Germline CDR1 is MNHEY and CDR2 is SVGAGI. The DNA for the CDR3 is TGTGCCAGCCAGGCCGGGGGGCCGAGCAATCAGCCCCAGCATTTT. Amino acids: CASQAGGPSNQPQHF.

The chain has TRBV28 and TRBJ1-2, with 9 positions matching TRBD1. The CDR3 sequence is 13 residues long. The germline V gene encodes CDR1 MDHEN and CDR2 SYDVKM. With 5 bases clipped from V and 4 bases from J, the junction kept 2 bases outside the gene matches. The CDR3 DNA follows: TGTGCCAGCAGTAACAGGGGGCCCTATGGCTACACCTTC. This translates into CASSNRGPYGYTF.

The V call is TRBV19, the J call TRBJ2-1, with D unclear. V dropped 2 bases and J dropped 5 bases, with 13 bases sitting between them. The germline V gene encodes CDR1 LNHDA and CDR2 SQIVND (reference sequence). This CDR3 region has 15 residues. DNA for the CDR3: TGTGCCAGTAGTATAACAAGGAAACAGAACAATGAGCAGTTCTTC. Amino acids: CASSITRKQNNEQFF.

The chain joins TRBV19 to TRBJ2-7; 9 bases are shared with TRBD1. The J segment lost 4 bases and the V segment lost 5 bases, leaving 6 bases of the junction unmatched. The CDR3 runs to 14 residues. Germline CDR1 and CDR2: LNHDA and SQIVND (reference sequence). The CDR3 nucleotides are TGTGCCAGTAGTCTTGGGACAGGGAAATACGAGCAGTACTTC. Amino acid sequence: CASSLGTGKYEQYF.

The CDR3 is CASSTGLLNTEAFF. Here the CDR3 DNA reads TGTGCCAGTAGTACGGGACTCCTGAACACTGAAGCTTTCTTT. This chain uses TRBV19 with TRBJ1-1; weak D call: TRBD1 (5 bases). CDR3 length: 14 residues. Trimming left V 4 bases short and J 0 bases short, with 9 bases between. Germline V gene data show CDR1 as LNHDA and CDR2 as SQIVND (reference sequence).

This rearrangement joins TRBV3-1 (or the pseudogene TRBV3-2) to TRBJ2-2; TRBD1 matches at 7 bases. The CDR3 extends over 15 amino acids. V gave up 3 bases and J gave up 4 bases; unmatched junction bases: 5. Germline CDR1 is LGHDT and CDR2 is YNNKEL (reference sequence). The DNA for the CDR3 is TGTGCCAGCAGCCACCGGGACAGAGGCACCGGGGAGCTGTTTTTT. Its protein product is CASSHRDRGTGELFF.

This clone was recorded once. The CDR3 region is CAISDMDRASYGYTF. CDR3 bases: TGTGCCATCAGCGATATGGACAGGGCGAGCTATGGCTACACCTTC. The chain joins TRBV10-3 to TRBJ1-2, with 8 nucleotides matching TRBD1. Looked up from germline, CDR1 is ENHRY and CDR2 is SYGVKD. The CDR3 runs to 15 residues. The V and J ends lost 6 bases and 4 bases, in that order; junction bases with no gene match: 10.

This chain connects TRBV25-1 to TRBJ1-3; D unclear. The CDR3 has 15 residues. Germline CDR1 reads MGHDK; CDR2 reads SYGVNS. V shed 4 bases and J shed 0 bases, with 10 bases lying between them. CDR3 nucleotide sequence: TGTGCCAGCAGTGGACACATTAACTCTGGAAACACCATATATTTT. Amino acid sequence: CASSGHINSGNTIYF. The complete variable domain, with remaining parts taken from reference TRBV25-1 and TRBJ1-3, reads EADIYQTPRYLVIGTGKKITLECSQTMGHDKMYWYQQDPGMELHLIHYSYGVNSTEKGDLSSESTVSRIRTEHFPLTLESARPSHTSQYLCASSGHINSGNTIYFGEGSWLTVV.

The chain joins TRBV27 to TRBJ1-5, with TRBD1 as a possible D gene (6 bases). The ends were cut back, 4 bases at V and 7 bases at J, with 17 bases in the middle. The CDR3 is 15 amino acids. Germline CDR1 reads MNHEY; CDR2 reads SMNVEV (reference sequence). Here the CDR3 DNA reads TGTGCCAGCAGTTCAAGGGACACCCCGGGACAGCCCCAGCATTTT. It codes for CASSSRDTPGQPQHF.

The chain joins TRBV6-5 to TRBJ2-3; 14 nucleotides line up with TRBD2. With 6 bases clipped from V and 3 bases from J, the junction kept 2 bases outside the gene matches. Germline V gene sequence: CDR1 MNHEY, CDR2 SVGAGI. The CDR3 contains 15 residues. CDR3 DNA: TGTGCCAGCAGCCGGACTAGCGGGGGGACAGATACGCAGTATTTT. Protein: CASSRTSGGTDTQYF.

The chain combines TRBV19 with TRBJ1-1; the D is unclear. With 1 base removed from V and 4 bases from J, the gap between germline ends came to 10 bases. CDR3 length equals 14 residues. Germline CDR1 and CDR2: LNHDA and SQIVND (reference sequence). For the CDR3, the DNA is TGTGCCAGTAGTATAGGAGGGCTCTCCACTGAAGCTTTCTTT. Translation: CASSIGGLSTEAFF.